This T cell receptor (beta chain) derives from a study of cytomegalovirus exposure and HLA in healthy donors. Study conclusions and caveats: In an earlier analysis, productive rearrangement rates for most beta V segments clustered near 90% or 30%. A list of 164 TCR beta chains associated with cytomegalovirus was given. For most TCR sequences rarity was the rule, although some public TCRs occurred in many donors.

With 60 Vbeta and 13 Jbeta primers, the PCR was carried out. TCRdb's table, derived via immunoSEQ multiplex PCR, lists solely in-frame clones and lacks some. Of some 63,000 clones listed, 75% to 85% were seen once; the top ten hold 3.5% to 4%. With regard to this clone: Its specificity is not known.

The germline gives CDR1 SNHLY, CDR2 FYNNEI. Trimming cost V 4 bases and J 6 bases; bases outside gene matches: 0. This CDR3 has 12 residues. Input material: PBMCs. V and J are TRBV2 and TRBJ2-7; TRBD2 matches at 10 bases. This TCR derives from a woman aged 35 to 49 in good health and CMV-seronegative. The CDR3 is CASSGTSGEQYF. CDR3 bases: TGTGCCAGCAGTGGGACTAGCGGCGAGCAGTACTTC.